Listed below are T cell receptor beta chains from one sample, sequenced in a study of CD8 T cells in ankylosing spondylitis. One entry per CDR3 protein, called by TCRdb with MiXCR from the 5' RACE reads. The sample carries under 850,000 distinct CDR3 sequences, under 20% recorded once. Material for sequencing was blood, either unsorted or a sorted T cell fraction (not recorded which). The receptors here all came from a male donor with ankylosing spondylitis. Both conserved end residues are part of each CDR3. A D gene is named only where the DNA matches it firmly. The size entry is marked missing in some rows and otherwise reads once, few, many or a size class.

-,TRBV12-3/TRBV12-4,-,TRBJ1-2,TGTGCCAGCAGCTCCGACACTACCTATGGCTACACCTTC,CASSSDTTYGYTF
many,TRBV7-8,-,TRBJ2-3,TGTGCAACAGCGTCGCGGGGCCGATACACAGATACGCAGTATTTT,CATASRGRYTDTQYF
-,TRBV27,TRBD2,TRBJ2-5,TGTGCCAGCGCGAGACTAGCGGGAGAGGAGACCCAGTACTTC,CASARLAGEETQYF
many,TRBV5-6,TRBD1,TRBJ2-7,TGTGCCAGCAGGGCTGCCGGGACAGGGACGAACGAGCAGTACTTC,CASRAAGTGTNEQYF
many,TRBV24-1,-,TRBJ2-1,TGTGCCACCAGTGATTTGAGGCAGTACAATGAGCAGTTCTTC,CATSDLRQYNEQFF
-,TRBV2,-,TRBJ2-3,TGTGCCAGCAGTGACTTGGGGGGGCAGACGCAGTATTTT,CASSDLGGQTQYF
-,TRBV4-2,-,TRBJ2-3,TGTGCCAGCAGCCAAGATCAAGCCGGCCCTTATACGCAGTATTTT,CASSQDQAGPYTQYF
-,TRBV7-9,TRBD2,TRBJ2-3,TGTGCCAGCAGCTCGACTAGCGGGGGAGGGACAGATACGCAGTATTTT,CASSSTSGGGTDTQYF
-,TRBV12-3/TRBV12-4,-,TRBJ2-1,TGTGCCAGCTCCGGGGGCCCGGAGCAGTTCTTC,CASSGGPEQFF
few,TRBV12-3/TRBV12-4,TRBD2,TRBJ2-1,TGTGCCAGCGCCCCGGGACTAGCTCTCGATGAGCAGTTCTTC,CASAPGLALDEQFF
-,TRBV7-9,-,TRBJ1-5,TGTGCCAGCAGCTTAGCCAGTAAGCAGCCCCAGCATTTT,CASSLASKQPQHF
few,TRBV6-5,-,TRBJ1-2,TGTGCCAGCAGTTACTCGGCCCCAGAAGGCTACACCTTC,CASSYSAPEGYTF